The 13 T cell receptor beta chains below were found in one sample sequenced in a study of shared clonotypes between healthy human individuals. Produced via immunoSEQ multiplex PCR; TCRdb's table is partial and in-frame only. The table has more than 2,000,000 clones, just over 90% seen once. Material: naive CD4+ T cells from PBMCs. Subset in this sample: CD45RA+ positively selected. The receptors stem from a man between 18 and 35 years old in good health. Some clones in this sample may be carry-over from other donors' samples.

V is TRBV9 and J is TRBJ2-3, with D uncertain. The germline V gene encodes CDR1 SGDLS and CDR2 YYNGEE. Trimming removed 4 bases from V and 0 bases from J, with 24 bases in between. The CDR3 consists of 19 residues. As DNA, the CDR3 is TGTGCCAGCAGCACCCGATCGCCAAAGTTGGCTTCTAGCACAGATACGCAGTATTTT. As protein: CASSTRSPKLASSTDTQYF.

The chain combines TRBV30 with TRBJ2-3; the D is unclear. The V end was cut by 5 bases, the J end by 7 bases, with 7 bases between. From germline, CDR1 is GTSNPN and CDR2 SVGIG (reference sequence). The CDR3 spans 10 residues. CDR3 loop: CAWSENTQYF. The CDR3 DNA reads TGTGCCTGGTCGGAGAATACGCAGTATTTT.

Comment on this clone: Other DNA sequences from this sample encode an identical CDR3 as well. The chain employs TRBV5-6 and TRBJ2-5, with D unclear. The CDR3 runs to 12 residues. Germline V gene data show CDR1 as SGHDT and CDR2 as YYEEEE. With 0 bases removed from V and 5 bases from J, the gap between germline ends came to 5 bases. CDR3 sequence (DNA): TGTGCCAGCAGCTTGGCGGGTGAGACCCAGTACTTC. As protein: CASSLAGETQYF.

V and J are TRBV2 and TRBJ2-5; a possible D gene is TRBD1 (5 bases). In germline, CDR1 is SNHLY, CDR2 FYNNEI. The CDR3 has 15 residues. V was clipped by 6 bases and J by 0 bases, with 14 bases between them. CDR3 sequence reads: CASRPGAGNQETQYF. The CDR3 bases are TGTGCCAGCAGGCCCGGAGCAGGGAACCAAGAGACCCAGTACTTC.

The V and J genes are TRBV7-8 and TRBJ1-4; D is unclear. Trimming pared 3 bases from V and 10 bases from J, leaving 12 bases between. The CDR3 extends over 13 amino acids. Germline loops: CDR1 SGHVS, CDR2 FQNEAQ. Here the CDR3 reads CASSLGSSRKLFF. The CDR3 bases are TGTGCCAGCAGCTTGGGCAGTTCGAGAAAACTGTTTTTT.

CDR3 region: CASSPGQSPGNTIYF. The DNA of the CDR3 is TGTGCCAGCAGCCCCGGACAGTCTCCGGGAAACACCATATATTTT. The chain is built from TRBV7-7 and TRBJ1-3, with D perhaps matching TRBD1 (6 bases). This CDR3 spans 15 amino acids. Trimming cost V 5 bases and J 4 bases, with 15 bases left between them. The germline V gene has CDR1 SSHAT and CDR2 FNYEAQ (reference sequence).

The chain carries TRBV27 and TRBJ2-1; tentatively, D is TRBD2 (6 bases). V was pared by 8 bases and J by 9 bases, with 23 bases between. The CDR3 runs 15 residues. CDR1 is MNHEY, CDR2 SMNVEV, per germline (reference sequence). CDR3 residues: CASSTGLLNGGEQFF. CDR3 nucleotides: TGTGCCAGCTCGACGGGACTCCTTAACGGGGGTGAGCAGTTCTTC.

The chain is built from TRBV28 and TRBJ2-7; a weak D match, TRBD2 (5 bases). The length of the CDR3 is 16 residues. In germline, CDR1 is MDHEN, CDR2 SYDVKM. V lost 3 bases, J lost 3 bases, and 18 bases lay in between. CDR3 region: CASSFVTRVWVYEQYF. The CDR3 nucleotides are TGTGCCAGCAGTTTCGTAACTAGGGTGTGGGTCTACGAGCAGTACTTC.

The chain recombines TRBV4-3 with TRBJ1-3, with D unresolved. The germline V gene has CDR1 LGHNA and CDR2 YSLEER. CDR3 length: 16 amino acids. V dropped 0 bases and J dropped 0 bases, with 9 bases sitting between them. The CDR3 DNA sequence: TGCGCCAGCAGCCAAGATTGGTCGGTCTCTGGAAACACCATATATTTT. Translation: CASSQDWSVSGNTIYF.

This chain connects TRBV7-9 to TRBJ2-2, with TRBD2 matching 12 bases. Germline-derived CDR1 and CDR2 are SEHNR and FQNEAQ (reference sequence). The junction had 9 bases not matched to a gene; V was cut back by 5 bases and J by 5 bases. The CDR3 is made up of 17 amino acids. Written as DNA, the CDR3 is TGTGCCAGCAGCGAAACCGGGACTAGCGGGTCAACCGGGGAGCTGTTTTTT. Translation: CASSETGTSGSTGELFF. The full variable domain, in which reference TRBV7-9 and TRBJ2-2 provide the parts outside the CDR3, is DTGVSQNPRHKITKRGQNVTFRCDPISEHNRLYWYRQTLGQGPEFLTYFQNEAQLEKSRLLSDRFSAERPKGSFSTLEIQRTEQGDSAMYLCASSETGTSGSTGELFFGEGSRLTVL.

This CDR3 is CASSFVSGSSYEQYF. The DNA for the CDR3 is TGTGCCAGCAGCTTTGTCAGCGGAAGCTCCTACGAGCAGTACTTC. The chain recombines TRBV7-9 with TRBJ2-7; tentative D call: TRBD2 (5 bases). This CDR3 region has 15 residues. V lost 3 bases, J lost 0 bases, and 12 bases lay in between. Per the germline V gene, CDR1 is SEHNR and CDR2 is FQNEAQ (reference sequence).

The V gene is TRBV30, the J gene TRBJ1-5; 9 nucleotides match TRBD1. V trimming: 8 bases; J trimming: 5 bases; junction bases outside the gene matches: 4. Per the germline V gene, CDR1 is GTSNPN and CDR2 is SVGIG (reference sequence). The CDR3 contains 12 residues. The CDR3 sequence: CALGTGYQPQHF. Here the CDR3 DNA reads TGTGCCCTCGGGACAGGGTATCAGCCCCAGCATTTT.

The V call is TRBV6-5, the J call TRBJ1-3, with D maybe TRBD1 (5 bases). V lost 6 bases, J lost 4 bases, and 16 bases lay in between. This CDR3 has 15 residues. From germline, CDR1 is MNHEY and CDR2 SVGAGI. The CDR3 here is CASSALGARGNTIYF. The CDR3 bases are TGTGCCAGCAGCGCGCTTGGGGCGCGGGGAAACACCATATATTTT.